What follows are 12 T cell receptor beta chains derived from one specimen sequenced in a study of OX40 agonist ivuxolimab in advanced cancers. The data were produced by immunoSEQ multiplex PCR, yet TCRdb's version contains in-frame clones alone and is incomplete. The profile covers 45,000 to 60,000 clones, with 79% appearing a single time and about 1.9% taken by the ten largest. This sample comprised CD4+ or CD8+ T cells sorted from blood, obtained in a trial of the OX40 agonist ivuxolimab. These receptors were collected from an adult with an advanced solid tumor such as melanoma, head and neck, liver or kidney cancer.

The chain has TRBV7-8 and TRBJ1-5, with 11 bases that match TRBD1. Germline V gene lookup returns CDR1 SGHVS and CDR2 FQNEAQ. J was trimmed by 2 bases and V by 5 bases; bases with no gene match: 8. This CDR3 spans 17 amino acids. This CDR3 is CASSPRTGGGGNQPQHF. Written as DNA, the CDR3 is TGTGCCAGCAGCCCGCGGACAGGGGGCGGCGGCAATCAGCCCCAGCATTTT.

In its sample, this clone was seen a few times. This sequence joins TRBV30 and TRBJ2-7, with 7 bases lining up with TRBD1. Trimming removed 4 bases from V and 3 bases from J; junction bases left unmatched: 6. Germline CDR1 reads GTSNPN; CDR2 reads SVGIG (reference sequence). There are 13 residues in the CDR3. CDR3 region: CAWNLGQNYEQYF. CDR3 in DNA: TGTGCCTGGAATCTGGGACAGAACTACGAGCAGTACTTC. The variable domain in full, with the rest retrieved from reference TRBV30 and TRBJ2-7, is SQTIHQWPATLVQPVGSPLSLECTVEGTSNPNLYWYRQAAGRGLQLLFYSVGIGQISSEVPQNLSASRPQDRQFILSSKKLLLSDSGFYLCAWNLGQNYEQYFGPGTRLTVT.

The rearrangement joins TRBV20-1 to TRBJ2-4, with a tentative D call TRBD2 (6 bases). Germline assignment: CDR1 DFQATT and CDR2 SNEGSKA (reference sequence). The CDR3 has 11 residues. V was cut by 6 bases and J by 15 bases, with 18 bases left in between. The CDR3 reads CSAGRDRAGYF. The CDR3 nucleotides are TGCAGTGCCGGAAGGGACCGAGCGGGGTACTTC.

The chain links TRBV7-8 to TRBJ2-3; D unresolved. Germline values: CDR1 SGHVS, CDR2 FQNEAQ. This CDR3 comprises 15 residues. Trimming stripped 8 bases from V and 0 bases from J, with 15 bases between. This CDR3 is CASGVSNPSTDTQYF. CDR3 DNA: TGTGCCAGCGGCGTCTCCAATCCTAGCACAGATACGCAGTATTTT.

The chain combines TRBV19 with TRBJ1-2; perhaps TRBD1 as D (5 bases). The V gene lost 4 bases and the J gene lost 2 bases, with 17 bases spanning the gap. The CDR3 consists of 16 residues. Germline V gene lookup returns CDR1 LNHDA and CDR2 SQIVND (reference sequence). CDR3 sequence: CASSRGDAGANYGYTF. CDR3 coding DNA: TGTGCCAGTAGTAGGGGGGACGCTGGGGCGAACTATGGCTACACCTTC.

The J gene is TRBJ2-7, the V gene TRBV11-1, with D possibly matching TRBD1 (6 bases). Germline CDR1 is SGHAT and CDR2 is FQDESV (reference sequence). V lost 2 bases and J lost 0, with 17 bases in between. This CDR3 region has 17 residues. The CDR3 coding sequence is TGTGCCAGCAGCTTAAGCGCGACGACAGGCTACTCCTACGAGCAGTACTTC. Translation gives CASSLSATTGYSYEQYF.

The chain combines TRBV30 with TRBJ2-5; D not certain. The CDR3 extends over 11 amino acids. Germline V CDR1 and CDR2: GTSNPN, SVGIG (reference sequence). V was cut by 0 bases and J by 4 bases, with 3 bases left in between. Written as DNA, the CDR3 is TGTGCCTGGAGTGTCCGAGAGACCCAGTACTTC. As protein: CAWSVRETQYF.

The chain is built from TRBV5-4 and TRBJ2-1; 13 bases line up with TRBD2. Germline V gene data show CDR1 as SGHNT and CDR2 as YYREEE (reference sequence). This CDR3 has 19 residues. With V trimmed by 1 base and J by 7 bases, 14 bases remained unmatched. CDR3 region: CASSLRRWGLAGSQNEQFF. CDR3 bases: TGTGCCAGCAGCTTGAGAAGGTGGGGACTAGCGGGATCTCAAAATGAGCAGTTCTTC.

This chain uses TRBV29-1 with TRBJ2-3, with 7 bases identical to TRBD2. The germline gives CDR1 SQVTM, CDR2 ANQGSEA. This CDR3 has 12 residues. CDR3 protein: CGGGVSTDTQYF. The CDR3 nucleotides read TGCGGGGGAGGGGTTTCGACAGATACGCAGTATTTT.

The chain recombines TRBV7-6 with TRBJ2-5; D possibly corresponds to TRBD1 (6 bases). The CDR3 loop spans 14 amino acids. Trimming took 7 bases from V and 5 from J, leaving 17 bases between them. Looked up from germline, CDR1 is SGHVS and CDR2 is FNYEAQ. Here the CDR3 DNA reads TGTGCCAGCACCAAGCCAGGGGCCTGGGAGACCCAGTACTTC. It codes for CASTKPGAWETQYF.

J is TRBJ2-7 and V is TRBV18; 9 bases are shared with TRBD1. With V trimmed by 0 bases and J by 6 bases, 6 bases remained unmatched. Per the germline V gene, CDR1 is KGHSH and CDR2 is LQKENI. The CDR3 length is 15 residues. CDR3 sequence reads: CASSPPQGQGTEQYF. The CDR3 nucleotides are TGTGCCAGCTCACCACCGCAGGGACAGGGAACCGAGCAGTACTTC.

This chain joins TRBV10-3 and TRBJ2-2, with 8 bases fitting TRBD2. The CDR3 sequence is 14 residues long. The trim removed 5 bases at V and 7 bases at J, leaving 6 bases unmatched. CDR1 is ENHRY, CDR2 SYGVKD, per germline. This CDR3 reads CAISSGRVGGELFF. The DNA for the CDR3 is TGTGCCATCAGTAGCGGGAGAGTCGGCGGGGAGCTGTTTTTT.